The T cell receptor (beta chain) described here comes from a study of identical twins. Study-wide results and limits: There was an excess of low generation probability in the out-of-frame alpha sequences that twins shared. High-abundance cord blood beta clonotypes had fewer insertions; memory repertoires showed none. It was cross-sectional statistical analysis, not following the same donors, that the conclusions relied on.

MiXCR, applied by TCRdb to the 5' RACE reads, yields one record per CDR3 protein. The sample holds 250,000 to 350,000 distinct CDR3 sequences, about 8.9% seen once. CDR1 and CDR2 (germline): LNHNV, YYDKDF (reference sequence). There are 14 residues in the CDR3. The V end lost 0 bases, the J end lost 4 bases, and 7 bases lay between the germline ends. There are many counts of this clonotype. Its specificity is unknown. The same sample was also used in a study of yellow fever vaccine responses in identical twins.

The J gene is TRBJ2-1, the V gene TRBV15; a possible D gene is TRBD2 (5 bases). This TCR came from a woman under 30 in good health. Specimen: memory (CD45RO+) T cells sorted from blood. The CDR3 DNA is TGTGCCACCAGCAGAGATCGAGGGTACAATGAGCAGTTCTTC. Residues: CATSRDRGYNEQFF.